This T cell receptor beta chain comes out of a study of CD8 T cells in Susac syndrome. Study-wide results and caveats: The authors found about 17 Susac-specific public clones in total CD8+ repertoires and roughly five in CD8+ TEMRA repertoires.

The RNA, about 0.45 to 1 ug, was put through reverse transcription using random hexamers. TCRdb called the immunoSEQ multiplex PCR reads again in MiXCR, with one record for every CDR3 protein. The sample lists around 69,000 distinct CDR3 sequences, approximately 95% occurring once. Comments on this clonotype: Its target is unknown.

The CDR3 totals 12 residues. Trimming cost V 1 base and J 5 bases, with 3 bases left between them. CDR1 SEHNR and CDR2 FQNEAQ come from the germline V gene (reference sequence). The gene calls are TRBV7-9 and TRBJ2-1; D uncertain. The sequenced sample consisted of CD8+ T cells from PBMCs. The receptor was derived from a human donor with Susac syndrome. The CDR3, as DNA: TGTGCCAGCAGCTTAGAACACAATGAGCAGTTCTTC. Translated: CASSLEHNEQFF.